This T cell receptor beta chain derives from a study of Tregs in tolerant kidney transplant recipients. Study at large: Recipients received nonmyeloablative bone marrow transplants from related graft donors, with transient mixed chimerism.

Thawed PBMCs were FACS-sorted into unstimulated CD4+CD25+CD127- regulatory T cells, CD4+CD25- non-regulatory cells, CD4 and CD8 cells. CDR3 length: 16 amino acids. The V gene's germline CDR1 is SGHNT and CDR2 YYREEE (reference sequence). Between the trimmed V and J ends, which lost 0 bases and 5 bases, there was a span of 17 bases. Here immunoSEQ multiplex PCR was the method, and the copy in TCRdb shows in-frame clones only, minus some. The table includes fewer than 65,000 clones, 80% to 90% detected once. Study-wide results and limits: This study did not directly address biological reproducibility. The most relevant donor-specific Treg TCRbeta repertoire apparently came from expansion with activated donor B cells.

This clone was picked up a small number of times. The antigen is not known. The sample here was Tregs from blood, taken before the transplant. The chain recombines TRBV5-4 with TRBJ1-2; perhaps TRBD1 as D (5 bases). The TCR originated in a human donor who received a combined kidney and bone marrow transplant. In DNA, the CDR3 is TGTGCCAGCAGCTTGGCCTTCGCGGGACTGAGGTATGGCTACACCTTC. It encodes CASSLAFAGLRYGYTF.